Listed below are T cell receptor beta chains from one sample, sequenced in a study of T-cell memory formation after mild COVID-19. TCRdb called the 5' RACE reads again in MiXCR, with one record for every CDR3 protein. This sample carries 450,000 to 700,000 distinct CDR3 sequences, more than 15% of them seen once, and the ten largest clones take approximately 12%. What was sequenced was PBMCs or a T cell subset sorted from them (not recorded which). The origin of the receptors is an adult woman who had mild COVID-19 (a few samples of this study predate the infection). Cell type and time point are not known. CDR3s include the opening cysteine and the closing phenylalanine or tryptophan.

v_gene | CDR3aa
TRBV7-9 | CASSSPRATSGRYEQFF
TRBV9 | CASSAGRASSTDTQYF
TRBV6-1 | CASSEASDLGAYTIYF
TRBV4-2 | CASSWAVSYEQYF
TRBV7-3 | CASSLGGADGEKLFF
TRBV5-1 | CASSPGPTAPQETQYF
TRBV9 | CASSAGGRRYEQYF
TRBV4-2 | CASSRTGETYEQYF
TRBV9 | CASSGTGGFLYGYTF
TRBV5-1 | CASSAYAGGGETQYF
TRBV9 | CASSRDGTMQETQYF
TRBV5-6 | CASSAKPRIQRDTQYF
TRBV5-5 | CASSLTWGSRDGYTF
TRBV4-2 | CASSQVLHRGGTGELFF
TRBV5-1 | CASSKTGGEQYF
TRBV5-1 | CASSSGTGYYEQYF
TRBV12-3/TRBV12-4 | CASRTSGAPYEQYF
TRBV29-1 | CSVGQGGEKLFF
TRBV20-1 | CSADRRDTYYEQYF
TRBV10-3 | CAISRTSGGQTSTDTQYF
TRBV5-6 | CASSWDQANEQFF
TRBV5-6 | CASSLDTEAFF
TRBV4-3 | CASSQMDGTEAFF
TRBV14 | CASSPPLGGRGHTGELFF
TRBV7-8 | CASSPGLEQFF
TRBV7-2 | CASSPKKGGFDTYEQYF
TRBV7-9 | CASSLYTGSGEDEQFF
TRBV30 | CAWSVQRSGYTF
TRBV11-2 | CASSLTRSYQETQYF
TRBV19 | CASSHPTGELFF
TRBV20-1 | CSARPFGGLAGSREPGELFF
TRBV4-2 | CASSPGTGNEQFF
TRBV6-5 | CASSYGRGHVTEKLFF
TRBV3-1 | CASSQERLAGTDTQYF
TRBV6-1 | CASSDPGQGSDTQYF
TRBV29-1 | CSVDGAADTQYF
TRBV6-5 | CASSSITAEAFF
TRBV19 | CASSTRGSGKGETQYF
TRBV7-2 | CASSYPELGTDTQYF
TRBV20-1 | CSARWRQSYEQYF
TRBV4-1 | CASSQYYQANPSYEQYF
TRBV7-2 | CASSLDRGSETQYF
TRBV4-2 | CASSQEHAGAAYNEQFF
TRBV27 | CASRADRLRNYGYTF
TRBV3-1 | CASSQGGIQQYF
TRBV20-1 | CSATGRGGRETQYF
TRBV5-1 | CASSSTGVDGELFF